This T cell receptor beta chain was sequenced for a study of blood T cell dynamics during melanoma immunotherapy. Germline CDR1 is SGHRS and CDR2 is YFSETQ. This CDR3 spans 13 amino acids. V lost 4 bases and J 4 bases, leaving 12 bases between the germline ends. Time point described: pre-treatment baseline. TCRdb keeps only in-frame clones here, not all; method: immunoSEQ multiplex PCR. The sample lists approximately 11,000 clones; over 65% were seen once. The gene calls are TRBV5-1 and TRBJ2-7; the D gene could be TRBD1 or TRBD2 (5 bases each). The sequence derives from a human donor with melanoma. Material: blood, obtained from a patient treated with checkpoint blockade. The CDR3 nucleotides are TGCGCCAGCAGCCCCACCGGGGCTTACGAGCAGTACTTC. Translating gives CASSPTGAYEQYF.